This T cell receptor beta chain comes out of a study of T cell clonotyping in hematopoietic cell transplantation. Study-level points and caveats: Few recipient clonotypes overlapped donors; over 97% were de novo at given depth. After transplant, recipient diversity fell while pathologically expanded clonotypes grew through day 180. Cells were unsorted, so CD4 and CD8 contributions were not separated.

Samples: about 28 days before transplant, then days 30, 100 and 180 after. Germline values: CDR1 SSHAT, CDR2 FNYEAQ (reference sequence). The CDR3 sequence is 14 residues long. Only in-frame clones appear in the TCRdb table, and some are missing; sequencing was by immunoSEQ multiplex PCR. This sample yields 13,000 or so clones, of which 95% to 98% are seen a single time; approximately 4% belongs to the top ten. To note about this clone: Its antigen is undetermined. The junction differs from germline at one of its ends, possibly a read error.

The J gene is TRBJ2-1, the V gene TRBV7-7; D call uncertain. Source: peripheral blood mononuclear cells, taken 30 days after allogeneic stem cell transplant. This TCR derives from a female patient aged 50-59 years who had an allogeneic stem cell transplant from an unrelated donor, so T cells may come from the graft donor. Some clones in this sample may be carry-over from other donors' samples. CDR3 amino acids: CASSPTSSYNEQFF. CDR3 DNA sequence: TGTGCTAGCAGCCCGACGAGCTCCTACAATGAGCAGTTCTTC. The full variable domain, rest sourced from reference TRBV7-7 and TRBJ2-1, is GAGVSQSPRYKVTKRGQDVTLRCDPISSHATLYWYQQALGQGPEFLTYFNYEAQPDKSGLPSDRFSAERPEGSISTLTIQRTEQRDSAMYRCASSPTSSYNEQFFGPGTRLTVL.